The TCR beta chain under discussion was sequenced for a study of cytomegalovirus exposure and HLA in healthy donors. Study results and caveats: 150 or so TCR beta chains were listed as cytomegalovirus-associated.

Both 60 Vbeta primers and 13 Jbeta primers went into the PCR. How the authors handled the data: Later analysis identified tens of millions of unique TCR beta chains, approximately 10 million shared. The method was immunoSEQ multiplex PCR; TCRdb's version includes in-frame clones alone and lacks a portion of them. The V and J calls and the clone size are those of that table, but D and trimming were determined from the DNA. The top ten clones hold 0.95% to 1.5% of a sample with about 130,000 clones, roughly 83% of them seen once. In germline, CDR1 is KGHSY, CDR2 FQNENV. V was pared by 0 bases and J by 9 bases, with 21 bases between. The CDR3 extends over 17 amino acids. In this sample, this clone turned up a few times. Its specificity is not known.

The sample comprised PBMCs. The receptor comes from a girl under 10 years old in good health and CMV-seronegative. The V and J genes are TRBV16 and TRBJ2-1, with a weak D call TRBD2 (6 bases). In DNA form, the CDR3 reads TGTGCCAGCAGCCAATCGATGGGGTACAGGCGGAGGGGTGAGCAGTTCTTC. It translates to CASSQSMGYRRRGEQFF. The variable domain in full, completed from reference TRBV16 and TRBJ2-1, reads GEEVAQTPKHLVRGEGQKAKLYCAPIKGHSYVFWYQQVLKNEFKFLISFQNENVFDETGMPKERFSAKCLPNSPCSLEIQATKLEDSAVYFCASSQSMGYRRRGEQFFGPGTRLTVL.